The 4 T cell receptor beta chains below were found in one sample sequenced in a study of regulatory T cells in long-lasting Graves disease. Arm-PCR of CDR3 regions and iRepertoire HTBI primers were the basis on which TCR beta libraries were built. TCRdb re-analysed the multiplex PCR reads in MiXCR, keeping a single row per CDR3 protein. The sample includes nearly 350,000 distinct CDR3 sequences, around 19% of them seen just once. Time point described: persistent/refractory GD, antithyroid drugs over 5 years with positive TRAb. The TCR library used RNA extracted from PBMCs. Sample: peripheral blood mononuclear cells (PBMCs), taken when the disease was refractory, from a patient treated with antithyroid drugs. The receptors shown here come from a female donor with Graves disease.

This clonotype has only a few counts. The rearrangement uses TRBV11-2 and TRBJ2-1; D remains unclear. CDR3 length: 15 residues. In germline, CDR1 is SGHAT, CDR2 FQNNGV. V lost 1 base to trimming and J lost 15 bases, with 22 bases between them. The CDR3 DNA is TGTGCCAGCAGCTTAGCTCTAGGCATAAACAACCACGGGTTCTTC. This sequence encodes CASSLALGINNHGFF.

This chain connects TRBV6-2 or TRBV6-3 to TRBJ2-1; D remains unclear. This CDR3 comprises 14 residues. Trimming removed 7 bases from V and 7 bases from J, with 17 bases in between. Looked up from germline, CDR1 is MNHEY and CDR2 is SVGEGT. The CDR3 DNA reads TGTGCCAGCACAGTCGATCGCAGCGCTAATGAGCAGTTCTTC. It translates to CASTVDRSANEQFF.

This clonotype was counted ten times or more. The CDR3 protein is CASSPDRHTEAFF. The DNA of the CDR3 is TGTGCCAGCTCACCTGACAGGCACACTGAAGCTTTCTTT. This chain connects TRBV18 to TRBJ1-1; D possibly corresponds to TRBD1 (6 bases). This CDR3 is 13 amino acids long. Germline lookup yields CDR1 KGHSH and CDR2 LQKENI. V lost 3 bases and J 3 bases, leaving 8 bases between the germline ends.

The table lists this clonotype with many counts. The V call is TRBV6-1, the J call TRBJ2-5; 10 bases fit TRBD2. The CDR3 contains 14 residues. Unmatched junction bases numbered 7, after V lost 8 bases and J lost 4 bases. The germline gives CDR1 MNHNS, CDR2 SASEGT. CDR3 protein: CASLGTSAAETQYF. The CDR3 nucleotides read TGTGCCAGCTTAGGGACTAGCGCTGCAGAGACCCAGTACTTC.